This TCR beta chain was sequenced for a study of monozygotic twins with inflammatory bowel disease. Study-level points and caveats: Support was lacking for any single strong IBD-associated signal or clonotype.

TCRdb reprocessed the 5' RACE reads and keeps a single row for each CDR3 protein, giving no DNA. The listing contains some 160,000 distinct CDR3 sequences. This CDR3 has 12 residues. Concerning this clonotype itself: Its antigen is not known.

This chain links TRBV21-1 with TRBJ1-4; with no DNA, the TCRdb D assignment of TRBD1 cannot be verified. TRBV21-1 is an annotated pseudogene. The receptor comes from a human donor with ulcerative colitis or Crohn's disease, or a healthy co-twin of an affected twin (not recorded which). Sequenced input: blood. CDR3 loop: CASSIRGEELFF.